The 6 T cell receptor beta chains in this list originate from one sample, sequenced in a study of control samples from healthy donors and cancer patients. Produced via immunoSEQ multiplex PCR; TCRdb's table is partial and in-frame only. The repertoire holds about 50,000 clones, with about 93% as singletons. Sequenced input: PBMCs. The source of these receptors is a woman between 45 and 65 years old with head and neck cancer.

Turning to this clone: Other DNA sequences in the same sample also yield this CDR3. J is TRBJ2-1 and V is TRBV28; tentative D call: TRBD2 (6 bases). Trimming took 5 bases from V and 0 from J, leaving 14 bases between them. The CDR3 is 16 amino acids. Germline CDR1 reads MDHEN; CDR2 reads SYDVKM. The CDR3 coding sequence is TGTGCCAGCAGTCCCCTTAGCGGTAGCTCCTACAATGAGCAGTTCTTC. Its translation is CASSPLSGSSYNEQFF.

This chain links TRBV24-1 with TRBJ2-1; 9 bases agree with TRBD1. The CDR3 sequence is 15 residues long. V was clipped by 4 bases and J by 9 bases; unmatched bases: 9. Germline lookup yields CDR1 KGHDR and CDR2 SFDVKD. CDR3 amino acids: CATSDRGDRAGEQFF. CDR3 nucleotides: TGTGCCACCAGTGACCGGGGGGACAGGGCGGGTGAGCAGTTCTTC.

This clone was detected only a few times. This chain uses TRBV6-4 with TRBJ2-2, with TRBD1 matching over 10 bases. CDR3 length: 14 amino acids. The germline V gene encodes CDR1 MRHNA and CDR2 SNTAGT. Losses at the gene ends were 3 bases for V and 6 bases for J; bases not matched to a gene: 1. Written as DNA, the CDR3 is TGTGCCAGCAGTGAAGGGACAGGGGCCGGGGAGCTGTTTTTT. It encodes CASSEGTGAGELFF.

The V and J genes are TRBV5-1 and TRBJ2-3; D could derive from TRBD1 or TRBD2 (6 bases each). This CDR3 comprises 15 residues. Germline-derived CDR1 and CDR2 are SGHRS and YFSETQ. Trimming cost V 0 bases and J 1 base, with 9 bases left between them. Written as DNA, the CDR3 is TGCGCCAGCAGCTTGGGGGGGGCTGGCACAGATACGCAGTATTTT. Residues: CASSLGGAGTDTQYF.

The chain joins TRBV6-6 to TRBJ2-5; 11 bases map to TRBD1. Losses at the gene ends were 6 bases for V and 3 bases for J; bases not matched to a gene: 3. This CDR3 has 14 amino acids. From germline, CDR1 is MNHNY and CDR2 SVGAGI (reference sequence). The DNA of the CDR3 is TGTGCCAGCAGCCGGGACAGGGGGGAAGAGACCCAGTACTTC. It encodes CASSRDRGEETQYF.

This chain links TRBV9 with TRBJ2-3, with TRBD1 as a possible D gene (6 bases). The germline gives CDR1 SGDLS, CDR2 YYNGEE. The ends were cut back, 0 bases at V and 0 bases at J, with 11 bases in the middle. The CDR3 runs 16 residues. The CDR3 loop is CASSVGHRASTDTQYF. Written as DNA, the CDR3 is TGTGCCAGCAGCGTAGGTCACAGGGCTAGCACAGATACGCAGTATTTT.